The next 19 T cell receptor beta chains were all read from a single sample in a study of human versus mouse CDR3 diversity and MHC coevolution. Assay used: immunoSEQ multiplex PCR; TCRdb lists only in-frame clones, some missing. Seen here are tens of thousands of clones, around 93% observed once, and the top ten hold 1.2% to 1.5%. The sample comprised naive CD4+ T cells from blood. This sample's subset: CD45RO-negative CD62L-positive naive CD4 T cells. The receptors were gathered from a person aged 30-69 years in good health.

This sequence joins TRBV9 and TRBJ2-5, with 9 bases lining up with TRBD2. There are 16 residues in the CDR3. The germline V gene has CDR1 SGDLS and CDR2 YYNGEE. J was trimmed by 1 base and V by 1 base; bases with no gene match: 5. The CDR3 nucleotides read TGTGCCAGCAGCGTAACGGGCGGGAGGGCCCAAGAGACCCAGTACTTC. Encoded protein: CASSVTGGRAQETQYF.

The CDR3, as DNA: TGTGCCTGGAGTGTACAGGGTGTCGAGTTCTTC. It is translated as CAWSVQGVEFF. The rearrangement links TRBV30 to TRBJ2-1; perhaps TRBD1 as D (6 bases). CDR1 GTSNPN and CDR2 SVGIG come from the germline V gene (reference sequence). This CDR3 is built from 11 residues. Trimming removed 0 bases at V and 14 bases at J, with 11 bases between.

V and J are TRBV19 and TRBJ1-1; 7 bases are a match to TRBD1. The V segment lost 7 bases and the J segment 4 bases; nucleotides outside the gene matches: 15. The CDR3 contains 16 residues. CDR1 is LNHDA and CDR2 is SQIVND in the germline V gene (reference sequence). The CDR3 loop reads CASKGIRGRLSTEAFF. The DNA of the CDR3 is TGTGCCAGTAAAGGAATAAGGGGGCGGTTGAGCACTGAAGCTTTCTTT.

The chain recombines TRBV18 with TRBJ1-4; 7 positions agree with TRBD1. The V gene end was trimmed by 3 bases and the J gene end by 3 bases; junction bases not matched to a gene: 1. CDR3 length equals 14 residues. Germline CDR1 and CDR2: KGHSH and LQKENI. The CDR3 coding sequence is TGTGCCAGCTCACCCCAGGGGGCTAATGAAAAACTGTTTTTT. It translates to CASSPQGANEKLFF.

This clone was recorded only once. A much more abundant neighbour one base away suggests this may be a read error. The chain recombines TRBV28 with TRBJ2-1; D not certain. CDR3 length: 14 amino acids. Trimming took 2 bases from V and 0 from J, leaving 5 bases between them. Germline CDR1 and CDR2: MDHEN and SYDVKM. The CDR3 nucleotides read TGTGCCAGCAGTTTAACGGGCTCCTACAATGAGCAGTTCTTC. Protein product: CASSLTGSYNEQFF.

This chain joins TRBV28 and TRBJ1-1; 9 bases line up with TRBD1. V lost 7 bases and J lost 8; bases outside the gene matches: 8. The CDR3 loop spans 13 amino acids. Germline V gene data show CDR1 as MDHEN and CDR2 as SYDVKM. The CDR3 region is CASNSGTGKEAFF. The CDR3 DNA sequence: TGTGCCAGCAACTCCGGGACAGGGAAAGAAGCTTTCTTT. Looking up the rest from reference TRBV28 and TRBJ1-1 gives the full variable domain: DVKVTQSSRYLVKRTGEKVFLECVQDMDHENMFWYRQDPGLGLRLIYFSYDVKMKEKGDIPEGYSVSREKKERFSLILESASTNQTSMYLCASNSGTGKEAFFGQGTRLTVV.

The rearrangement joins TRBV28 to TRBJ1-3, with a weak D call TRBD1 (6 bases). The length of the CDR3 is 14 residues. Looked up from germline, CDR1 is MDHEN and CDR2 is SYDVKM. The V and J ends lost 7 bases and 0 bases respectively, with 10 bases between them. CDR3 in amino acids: CASTQGFSGNTIYF. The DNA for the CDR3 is TGTGCCAGCACCCAGGGGTTCTCTGGAAACACCATATATTTT.

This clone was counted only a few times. This CDR3 is CASSLRTPQGGEKLFF. CDR3 DNA: TGTGCCAGCAGCTTGAGGACCCCGCAGGGTGGTGAAAAACTGTTTTTT. The chain is built from TRBV7-9 and TRBJ1-4, with D possibly TRBD1 on 5 matching bases. Between the trimmed V and J ends, which lost 3 bases and 7 bases, there was a span of 18 bases. Germline values: CDR1 SEHNR, CDR2 FQNEAQ (reference sequence). The CDR3 covers 16 residues.

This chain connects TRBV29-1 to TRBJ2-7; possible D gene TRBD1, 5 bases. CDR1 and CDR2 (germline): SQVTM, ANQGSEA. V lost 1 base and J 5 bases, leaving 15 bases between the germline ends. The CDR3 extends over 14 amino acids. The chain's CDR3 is CSVEGGAGNHEQYF. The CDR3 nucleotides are TGCAGCGTTGAAGGTGGGGCAGGGAACCACGAGCAGTACTTC.

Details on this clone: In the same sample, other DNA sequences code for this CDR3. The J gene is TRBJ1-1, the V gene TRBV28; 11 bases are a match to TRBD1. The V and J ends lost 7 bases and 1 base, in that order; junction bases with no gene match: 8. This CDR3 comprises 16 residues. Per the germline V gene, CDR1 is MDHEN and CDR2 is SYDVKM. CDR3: CASTTGQGASNTEAFF. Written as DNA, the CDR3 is TGTGCCAGCACCACCGGACAGGGGGCATCGAACACTGAAGCTTTCTTT.

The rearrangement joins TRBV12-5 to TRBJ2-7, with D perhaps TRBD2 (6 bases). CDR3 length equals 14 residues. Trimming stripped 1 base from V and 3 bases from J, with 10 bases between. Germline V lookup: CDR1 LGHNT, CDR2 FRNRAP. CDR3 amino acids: CASGLGDGSYEQYF. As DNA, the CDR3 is TGTGCTAGTGGTTTGGGGGACGGGAGCTACGAGCAGTACTTC.

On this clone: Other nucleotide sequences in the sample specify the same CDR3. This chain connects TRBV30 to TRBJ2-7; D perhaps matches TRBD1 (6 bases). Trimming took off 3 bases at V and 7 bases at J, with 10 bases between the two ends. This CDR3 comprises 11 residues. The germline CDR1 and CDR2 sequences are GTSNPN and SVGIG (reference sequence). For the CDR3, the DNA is TGTGCCTGGAGCGTACAGGGTGAGCAGTACTTC. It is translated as CAWSVQGEQYF.

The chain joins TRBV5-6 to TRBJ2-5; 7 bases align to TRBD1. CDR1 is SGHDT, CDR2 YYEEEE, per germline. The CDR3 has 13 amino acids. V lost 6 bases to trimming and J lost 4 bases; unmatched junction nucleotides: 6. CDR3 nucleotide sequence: TGTGCCAGCACCACAGGGGTCCCAGAGACCCAGTACTTC. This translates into CASTTGVPETQYF.

Here the CDR3 DNA reads TGTGCCAGTACCCGGACAGGGGGCTTACTCTACGAGCAGTACTTC. Protein product: CASTRTGGLLYEQYF. The chain employs TRBV19 and TRBJ2-7, with 11 bases that match TRBD1. CDR1 and CDR2 from the germline V gene are LNHDA and SQIVND (reference sequence). With V trimmed by 7 bases and J by 3 bases, 8 bases remained unmatched. The CDR3 totals 15 residues.

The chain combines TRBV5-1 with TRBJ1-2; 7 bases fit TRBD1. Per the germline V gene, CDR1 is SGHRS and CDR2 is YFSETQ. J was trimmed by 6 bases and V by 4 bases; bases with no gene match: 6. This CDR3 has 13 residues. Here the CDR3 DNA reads TGCGCCAGCAGCAGGGACAGATCAGATGGCTACACCTTC. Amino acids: CASSRDRSDGYTF.

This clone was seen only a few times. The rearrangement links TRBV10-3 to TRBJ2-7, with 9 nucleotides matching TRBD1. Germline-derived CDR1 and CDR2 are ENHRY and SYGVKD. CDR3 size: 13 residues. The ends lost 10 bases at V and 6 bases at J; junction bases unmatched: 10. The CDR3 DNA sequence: TGTGCCACCACACAGGGGGCCCCTACCGAGCAGTACTTC. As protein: CATTQGAPTEQYF.

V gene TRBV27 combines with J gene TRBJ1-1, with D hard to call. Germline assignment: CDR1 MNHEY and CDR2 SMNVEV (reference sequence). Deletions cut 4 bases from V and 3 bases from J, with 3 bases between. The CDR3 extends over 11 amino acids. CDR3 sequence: CASSSYTEAFF. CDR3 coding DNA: TGTGCCAGCAGTTCTTACACTGAAGCTTTCTTT.

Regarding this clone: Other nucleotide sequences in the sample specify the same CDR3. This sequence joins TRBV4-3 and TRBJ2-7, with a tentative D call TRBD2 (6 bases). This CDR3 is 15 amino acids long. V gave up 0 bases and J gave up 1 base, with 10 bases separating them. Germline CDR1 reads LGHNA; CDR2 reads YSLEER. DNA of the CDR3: TGCGCCAGCAGCCAAGAGGAGGGCTCGTCCTACGAGCAGTACTTC. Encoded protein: CASSQEEGSSYEQYF.

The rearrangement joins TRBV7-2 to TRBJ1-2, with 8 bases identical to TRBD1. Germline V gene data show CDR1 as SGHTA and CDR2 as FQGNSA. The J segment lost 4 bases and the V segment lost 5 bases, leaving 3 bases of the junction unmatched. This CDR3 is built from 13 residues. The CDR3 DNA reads TGTGCCAGCAGCGCACAGGGGGGCTATGGCTACACCTTC. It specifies CASSAQGGYGYTF.